This TCR beta chain was identified in a study of shared clonotypes between healthy human individuals. Generated by immunoSEQ multiplex PCR, the TCRdb table keeps only in-frame clones and is missing some. In the table there are 2 million to 3 million clones, 90% to 95% of which are singletons. The receptor comes from a man younger than 35 in good health. Some clones in this sample may be carry-over from other donors' samples. The sequencing input was naive CD4+ T cells from PBMCs. The subset is: CD45RA+ positively selected.

The CDR3 loop reads CASKILGGSYSYEQYF. The CDR3 nucleotides are TGTGCCAGCAAAATCCTAGGCGGGAGTTACTCCTACGAGCAGTACTTC. The V and J genes are TRBV2 and TRBJ2-7; 7 bases fit TRBD2. The CDR3 extends over 16 amino acids. The V gene's germline CDR1 is SNHLY and CDR2 FYNNEI. The V segment lost 7 bases and the J segment 0 bases; nucleotides outside the gene matches: 12.